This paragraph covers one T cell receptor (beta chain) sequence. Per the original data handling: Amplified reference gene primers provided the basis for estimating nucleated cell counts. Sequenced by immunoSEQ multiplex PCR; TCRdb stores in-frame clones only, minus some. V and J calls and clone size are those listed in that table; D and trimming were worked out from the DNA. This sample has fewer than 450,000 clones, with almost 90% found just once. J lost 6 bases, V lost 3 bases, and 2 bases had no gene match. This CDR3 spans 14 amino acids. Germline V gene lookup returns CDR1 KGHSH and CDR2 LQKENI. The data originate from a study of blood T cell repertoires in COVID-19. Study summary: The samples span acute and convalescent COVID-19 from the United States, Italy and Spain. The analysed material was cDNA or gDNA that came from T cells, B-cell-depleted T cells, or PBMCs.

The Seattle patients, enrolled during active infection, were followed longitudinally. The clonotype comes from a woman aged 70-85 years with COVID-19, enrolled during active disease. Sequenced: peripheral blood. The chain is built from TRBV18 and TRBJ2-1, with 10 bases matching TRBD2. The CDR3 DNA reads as TGTGCCAGCTCACCCCTAGCGGGGGCCAATGAGCAGTTCTTC. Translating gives CASSPLAGANEQFF.